The text below deals with one TCR beta chain. The antigen it recognizes is unknown. The input lacks base qualities; no much larger clone sits a single base away. The CDR3 covers 12 residues, taking in both the cysteine and the phenylalanine. The entry retains the CDR3 DNA only, 36 bases that are in frame from base 1. From a lookup of the germline V gene (reference sequence), CDR1 and CDR2 are LNHDA and SQIVND. At the junction V is shortened by 8 bases and J by 7 bases, with 14 bases in between. This record comes from a study of cytomegalovirus exposure and HLA in healthy donors (dated by TCRdb to the late 2010s). With regard to the full study: In an earlier analysis of around 540 of the donors, around 300 Gb of sequence data and 90 million to 120 million unique TCR beta sequences from roughly 180 million T cells were reported. An early release that covered about 640 HLA-typed donors contained about 300 gigabases of sequencing data and around 80 million unique TCR sequences. Of the roughly 390 genotyped donors, roughly 80% were placed in the genetic ancestry cluster associated with self-reported Caucasian donors. The aim of the study was to test whether cataloging public T cell receptors could identify signatures of past pathogen exposure. The study used immunosequencing to profile the T cell repertoires of several hundred subjects and linked those repertoires to cytomegalovirus serostatus. Besides the first cohort of 500 to 700 subjects, a separate validation cohort made up of roughly 120 different subjects was used. High-throughput TCR immunosequencing, statistical association of individual TCRs with disease status, and machine learning were combined to predict cytomegalovirus infection status. A later analysis re-examined previously published TCR beta repertoires from just over 650 donors and added high-resolution HLA genotyping to investigate patterns of TCR occurrence. Rather than drawing on any new phenotypic data, the later analysis identified candidate immune exposures from TCR beta sequences and the way those sequences occurred across donors. An earlier analysis of several hundred of the donors applied high-throughput TCR beta sequencing to assess whether each TCR beta V gene segment acted as functional or pseudogenic. Donor age, sex, ethnicity and CMV serostatus were compiled alongside the repertoire data. A later genetic analysis used genome-wide SNP genotypes for about 65% of the roughly 670 donors, treating that subset as a discovery cohort. Every repertoire in the discovery cohort had been generated on one and the same sequencing platform. HLA typing covered class I and class II loci at four-digit resolution. Typing coverage differed by locus: A, B, C, DRB1 and DQB1 were typed in roughly 620-630 donors, DQA1 in about 550, DPA1 in some 610, and DPB1 in around 440. A handful of DR-DQ haplotypes were handled as single units for association and clustering because linkage in the cohort was strong. Across some 400 genotyped donors of the cohort, an average of about 240,000 unique TCR beta nucleotide sequences per donor were sequenced, and approximately 17% of those sequences were non-productive. Results the study describes overall, beyond this receptor: Some IMGT-functional V segments, including TRBV6-2 and TRBV6-3, could not be told apart with the 87-base-pair reads, so those segments were excluded. In a later analysis, some 18,000 TCR beta sequences were associated with specific HLA alleles at a false discovery rate of 0.05. Three of the identified cytomegalovirus-associated TCR beta chains were confirmed in vitro to be specific for cytomegalovirus antigens. Cytomegalovirus status was reported to be diagnosed by the classifier with high specificity and sensitivity in both the original and validation cohorts. Presence/absence analyses assumed roughly uniform sequencing depth across donors, an assumption that may not hold. Because HLA typing was missing for some donors at each locus, association tests included only the typed subset. Assigning TCR associations to individual alleles was difficult when HLA alleles, especially DR and DQ, strongly co-occurred. A later analysis found that HLA-associated TCR beta chains were more clonally expanded and had lower generation probabilities than equally common non-associated chains. In this cohort, only TCR beta chains were sequenced, and detectable features were limited by the absence of alpha or paired-chain data. It was suggested by the authors that the approach could potentially be generalized to other disease states and immunological phenotypes. According to a later analysis, TCR association rates differed among HLA loci, with DRB1 alleles showing the most associated TCRs and HLA-C alleles showing the fewest. A further reported finding was that TCR beta sequences accurately predicted the HLA-A and HLA-B alleles for most subjects in the first cohort. An earlier analysis of several hundred of the donors showed that most TCR beta V segments appeared in productive rearrangements either about 87% or about 30% of the time, which broadly matched IMGT annotations. A later genetic analysis reported fewer N-insertions in productive TCRs among donors in an Asian-associated ancestry cluster than the 666-donor mean. Immune exposure information for the cohort was limited to CMV serostatus. The earlier analysis of about 600 of the donors excluded roughly 16 rarely observed V segments, including chromosome 9 orphons, because counts were too low. In the study, around 160 TCR beta chains were listed as associated with cytomegalovirus. Most TCR sequences were seen in very few donors, while some public TCRs were found in many individuals. The sequencing pipeline was judged likely to have produced a cluster of highly shared sequence variants as a technical artifact. Most CMV-associated TCR beta chains appeared to be HLA-restricted in a later analysis, and the HLA associations seemed to be driven largely by CMV exposure. According to a later analysis, parvovirus B19, influenza, CMV and Epstein-Barr virus appeared linked to several top co-occurrence clusters. Linkage disequilibrium might explain the correlated functional status among segregating V segments, but an unknown experimental factor could not be ruled out. In a later genetic analysis, a missense DCLRE1C variant was associated with V-gene and J-gene trimming of TCR beta chains, and the association was replicated in an independent cohort.

The library relied on the immunoSEQ multiplex PCR assay. The multiplex PCR relied on a mix of 60 forward primers for TCR Vbeta segments and 13 reverse primers for TCR Jbeta segments. The CDR3 region of rearranged TCR beta genes was amplified from genomic DNA with a multiplex PCR assay. On the Illumina HiSeq System, the amplified TCR beta libraries were sequenced as 87-base-pair reads. The original pipeline was this. Across the roughly 670 repertoires, a later analysis counted approximately 75 million unique TCR beta chains, some 11 million of which were shared by at least two donors. To remove PCR and sequencing errors, raw reads were error-corrected and collapsed into unique sequences using a nearest-neighbor algorithm that merged closely related sequences. To assign V, D and J gene segments, CDR3 sequences were aligned to IMGT reference sequences. For a sequence to be retained, a match of at least six nucleotides was required to both a V gene segment and a J gene segment. A rearrangement counted as productive if the CDR3 had no stop codons and remained in frame with V and J, and every other rearrangement counted as non-productive. CDR3 was defined by IMGT convention, running from the second conserved V-encoded cysteine to the conserved J-encoded phenylalanine. The earlier analysis of 587 of the donors excluded any sequence lacking an unambiguous match to a single V gene segment. In an earlier analysis of more than 500 of the donors, a V segment was called functional when productive rearrangements were above 56.7%, and segregating when the standard deviation between donors exceeded 5%. To diagnose cytomegalovirus status from the catalog of TCR beta chain sequences, a statistical classification framework was built. V and J gene assignment, in a later analysis, came from comparing TCR nucleotide sequences with IMGT/GENE-DB human TR gene sequences. Using the TCRdist pipeline, a later analysis assigned CDR3 sequences along with most-parsimonious VDJ recombination scenarios. A later analysis defined each TCR beta chain by its CDR3 amino acid sequence plus V-gene family, and excluded reads lacking a unique V-gene family. In a later analysis, 500 to 700 highly shared, low-generation-probability nucleotide sequences were removed to address suspected cross-contamination and a sequencing artifact. A later analysis calculated a clonal expansion index for each public chain from normalized within-repertoire ranks of inferred template counts. A later analysis computed generation probabilities with a VDJ recombination model fitted to out-of-frame rearrangements, and checked the results against IGoR. A later analysis scored TCR-TCR, TCR-HLA and TCR-CMV co-occurrence with hypergeometric tests, applying a repertoire-size bias correction to TCR pairs. A later analysis estimated false discovery rates by permuting HLA or CMV assignments 20 times. In a later analysis, co-occurring TCRs were grouped using DBSCAN, and TCRdist sequence similarity was added for clustering within HLA-allele-positive subsets. For co-occurrence clustering, repertoires with fewer than 30,000 or more than 120,000 public chains were excluded, along with a handful of repertoires with anomalous nucleotide sharing. TCRdb took over this immuneACCESS table, retaining in-frame rearrangements with V and J assigned. Such tables are incomplete; in checked studies, under half of the missing clones stem from an unresolved V gene, and the remainder is unexplained. The V and J calls and clone size come from that table; D and trimming were worked out from the DNA. Counted in this sample were approximately 80,000 clones; roughly 72% of them appeared once. Clones ranked in the top ten supply about a fifth of the sample.

In total, around 600 healthy bone marrow donors made up the cohort. Cohort members were all nominally healthy when sampled, although unrecorded immune exposures were likely present. The donor tested CMV seropositive and was one of the 289 seropositive cohort members. A peripheral blood sample was collected from each donor, and TCR beta sequencing was performed on peripheral blood mononuclear cells. Genomic DNA extraction from the blood cell samples was performed with the Qiagen DNeasy Blood Extraction Kit. The chain joins TRBV19 to TRBJ1-2; the D gene is perhaps TRBD1, from 5 matching bases. The receptor's source is a man aged 30 to 45 in good health and CMV-seropositive. The sequencing input was PBMCs. The CDR3 in this case is CASSPQGSGYTF. The nucleotides are TGTGCCAGTTCGCCTCAGGGCTCTGGCTACACCTTC.